This entry describes one T cell receptor beta chain. There is no known antigen for this receptor. Base qualities are not recorded, but no much larger clone differs from it by a single base. This entry is derived from a study of naive and memory T cell subsets (dated by TCRdb to between 2016 and 2019). About the investigation overall: The figure summarizing these samples reported approximately ten blood donors, 7 tuberculin skin test biopsies and 3 saline control biopsies. PCR2 was typically performed as a SYBR Green qPCR that was stopped at a set threshold, although end-point PCR (roughly 6 cycles) could be used instead for low-input samples.

Using 3' ligation of a UMI-containing oligonucleotide to TCR cDNA, the study laid out a robust and sensitive protocol to amplify, sequence and analyze TCRs. For whole blood analysis, approximately 2.5 ml of peripheral blood was collected from healthy adult volunteers into Tempus tubes, and RNA was extracted following the manufacturer's instructions. Total RNA was treated with RQ1 DNase, without cell sorting, prior to reverse transcription, with an input of roughly 1 to 1000 ng being targeted. Skin biopsy and whole blood libraries were made to test pipeline robustness in samples where T cells form a minority population. What the research found in general, with its limitations: The RNA-based method was acknowledged to be potentially sensitive to changes in TCR transcripts with T cell activation and differentiation.

The library was made by 5' RACE. The ligated cDNA was amplified in four rounds of PCR with nested alpha and beta constant region primers together with the SP2 primer. For the blood and skin samples, reverse transcription of TCR RNA was done with SuperScript IV along with alpha and beta constant region primers. An oligonucleotide carrying the Illumina SP2 primer and a UMI was ligated to the 3' end of the cDNA by means of T4 RNA ligase 1. The 12-nucleotide UMI consisted of two random hexamers with an eight-base spacer between the hexamers to prevent hairpin formation. TCR alpha and beta chain libraries were processed separately from the second PCR onward, with dual indexing for multiplexing. After pooling, the indexed libraries were analyzed by capillary electrophoresis and sequenced on either an Illumina MiSeq or NextSeq. To boost base diversity and improve cluster recognition, PhiX DNA at about 4.5-8% was spiked into the libraries. On the authors' methods: Demultiplexor extracted UMIs from read 2, combined them with read 1 TCR sequence, and split reads by sample indices. Decombinator identified V and J genes and V-J junctions, assigning each TCR a five-part identifier including V and J deletions. Collapsinator used UMIs to correct sequencing errors and PCR amplification heterogeneity, yielding UMI-based abundance per TCR. CDR3Translator turned identifiers into nucleotide sequence, translated the nucleotide sequence into amino acids, and pulled out CDR3 regions based on terminal motifs. Error-corrected alpha and beta TCR counts from blood and skin were compared after normalization to input RNA amount. The public reads were run again by TCRdb, first through fastp at Q25 and then through MiXCR, and only productive beta chains were kept. Each entry merges the rows of one CDR3 protein and shows their most common DNA and genes. TCRdb, not the original authors, processed these V and J calls. The sample profile shows approximately 58,000 distinct CDR3 sequences; around 7.3% of them were found once. The ten most abundant clones make up 8.5% to 10% of the sample.

In the germline V gene, CDR1 corresponds to MNHEY and CDR2 to SVGAGI. Measured from the cysteine to the phenylalanine, the CDR3 is 12 residues long. Of all the DNA, just the CDR3 is kept, 36 bases in frame from base 1. Trimming costs V 5 bases and J 10 bases, and their ends lie 14 bases apart. The sequence came from a male donor in good health. Rearrangement joined TRBV6-5 to TRBJ1-2; the D gene is not confidently resolved. The DNA is TGTGCCAGCAGTCCCCGTCTAGGCTACTACACCTTC. Its protein reads: CASSPRLGYYTF.